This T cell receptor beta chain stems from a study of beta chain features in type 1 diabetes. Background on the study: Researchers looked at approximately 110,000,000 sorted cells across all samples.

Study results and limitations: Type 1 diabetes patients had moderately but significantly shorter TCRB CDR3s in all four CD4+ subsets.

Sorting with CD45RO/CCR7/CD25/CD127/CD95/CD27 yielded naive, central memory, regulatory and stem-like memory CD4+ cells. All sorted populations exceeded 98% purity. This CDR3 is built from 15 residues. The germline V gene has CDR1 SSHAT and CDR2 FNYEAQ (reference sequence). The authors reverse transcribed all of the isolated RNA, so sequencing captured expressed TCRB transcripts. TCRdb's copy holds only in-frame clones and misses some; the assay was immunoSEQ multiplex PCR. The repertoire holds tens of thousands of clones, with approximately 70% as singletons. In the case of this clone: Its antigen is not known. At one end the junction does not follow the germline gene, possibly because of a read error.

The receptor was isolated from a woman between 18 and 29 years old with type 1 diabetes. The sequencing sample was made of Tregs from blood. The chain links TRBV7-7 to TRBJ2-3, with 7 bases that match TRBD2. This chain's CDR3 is CASSPGRLSTDTQYF. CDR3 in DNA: TGTGCTAGCAGCCCCGGGAGGCTGAGCACAGATACGCAGTATTTT.